This T cell receptor beta chain was sequenced in a study of T cells in localized non-small cell lung cancer. Study outcomes and limitations: Because researchers sequenced only one region of the tumor, heterogeneity is still possible.

About this clone: The target antigen is unknown.

Looked up from germline, CDR1 is SGDLS and CDR2 is YYNGEE. The CDR3 is made up of 16 amino acids. V lost 0 bases, J lost 4 bases, and 6 bases stayed unmatched. Profiled with immunoSEQ multiplex PCR; TCRdb holds only in-frame clones, not every one. The table includes about 37,000 clones, under 95% detected once. The TCR comes from a female donor over 55 with stage II lung adenocarcinoma. The sequenced sample was peripheral blood mononuclear cells, obtained before any cancer treatment. V usage is TRBV9 and J usage is TRBJ2-1, with 8 bases that match TRBD2. The CDR3 spells CASSVGGTRVYNEQFF. The DNA of the CDR3 is TGTGCCAGCAGCGTAGGGGGGACTAGAGTTTACAATGAGCAGTTCTTC.